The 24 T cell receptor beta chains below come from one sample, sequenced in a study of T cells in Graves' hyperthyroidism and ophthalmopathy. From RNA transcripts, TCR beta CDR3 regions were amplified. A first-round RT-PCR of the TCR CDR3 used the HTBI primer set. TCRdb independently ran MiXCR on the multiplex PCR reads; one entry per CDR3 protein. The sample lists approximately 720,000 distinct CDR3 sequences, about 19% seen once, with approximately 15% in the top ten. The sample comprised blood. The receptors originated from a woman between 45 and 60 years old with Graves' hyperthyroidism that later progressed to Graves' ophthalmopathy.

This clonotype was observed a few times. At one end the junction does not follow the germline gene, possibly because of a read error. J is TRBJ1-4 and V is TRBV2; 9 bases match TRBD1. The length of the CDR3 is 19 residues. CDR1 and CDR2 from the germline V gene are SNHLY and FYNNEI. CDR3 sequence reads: CASSEVPGQGMEMNEKLFF. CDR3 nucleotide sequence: TGTGCCAGCAGCGAAGTCCCGGGACAGGGTATGGAGATGAATGAAAAACTGTTTTTT. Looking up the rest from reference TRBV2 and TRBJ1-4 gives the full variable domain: EPEVTQTPSHQVTQMGQEVILRCVPISNHLYFYWYRQILGQKVEFLVSFYNNEISEKSEIFDDQFSVERPDGSNFTLKIRSTKLEDSAMYFCASSEVPGQGMEMNEKLFFGSGTQLSVL.

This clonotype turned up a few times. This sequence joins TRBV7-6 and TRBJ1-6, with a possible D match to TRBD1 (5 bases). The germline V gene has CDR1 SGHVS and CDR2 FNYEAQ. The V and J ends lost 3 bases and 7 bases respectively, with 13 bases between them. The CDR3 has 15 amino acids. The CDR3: CASSLRQGLNSPLHF. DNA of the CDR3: TGTGCCAGCAGCTTGCGGCAGGGCTTAAATTCACCCCTCCACTTT.

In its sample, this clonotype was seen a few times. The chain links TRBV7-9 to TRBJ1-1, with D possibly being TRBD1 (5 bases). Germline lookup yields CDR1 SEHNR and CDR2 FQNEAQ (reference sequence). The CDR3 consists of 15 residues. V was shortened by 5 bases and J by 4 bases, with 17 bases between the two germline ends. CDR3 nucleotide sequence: TGTGCCAGCAGCGACTCCAGGGCATTGGGCACTGAAGCTTTCTTT. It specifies CASSDSRALGTEAFF. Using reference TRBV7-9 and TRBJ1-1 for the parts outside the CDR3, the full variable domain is DTGVSQNPRHKITKRGQNVTFRCDPISEHNRLYWYRQTLGQGPEFLTYFQNEAQLEKSRLLSDRFSAERPKGSFSTLEIQRTEQGDSAMYLCASSDSRALGTEAFFGQGTRLTVV.

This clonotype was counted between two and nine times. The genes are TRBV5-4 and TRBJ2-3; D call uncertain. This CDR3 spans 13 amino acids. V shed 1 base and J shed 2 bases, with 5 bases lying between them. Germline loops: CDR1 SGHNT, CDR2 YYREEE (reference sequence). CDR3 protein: CASSLPLTDTQYF. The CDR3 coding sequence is TGTGCCAGCAGCTTGCCCCTCACAGATACGCAGTATTTT.

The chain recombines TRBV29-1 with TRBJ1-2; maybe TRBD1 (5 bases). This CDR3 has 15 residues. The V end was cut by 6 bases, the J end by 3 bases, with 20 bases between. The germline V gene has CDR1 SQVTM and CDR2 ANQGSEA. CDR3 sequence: CSVDETGTAYYGYTF. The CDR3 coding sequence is TGCAGCGTGGACGAGACCGGGACCGCATACTATGGCTACACCTTC.

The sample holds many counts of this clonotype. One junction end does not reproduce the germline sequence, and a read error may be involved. The DNA of the CDR3 is TGTGCCAGCAGCTTGGGACAGGGGTCAGATACGCAGTATTTT. Its protein is CASSLGQGSDTQYF. The genes are TRBV5-1 and TRBJ2-3, with 10 bases identical to TRBD1. Germline CDR1 SGHRS, CDR2 YFSETQ. The CDR3 spans 14 residues.

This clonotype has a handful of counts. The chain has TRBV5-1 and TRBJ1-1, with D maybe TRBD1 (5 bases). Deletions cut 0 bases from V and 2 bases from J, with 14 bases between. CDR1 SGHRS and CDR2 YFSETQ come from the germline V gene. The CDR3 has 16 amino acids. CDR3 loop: CASSLAFGQINTEAFF. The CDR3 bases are TGCGCCAGCAGCTTGGCTTTTGGACAAATAAACACTGAAGCTTTCTTT.

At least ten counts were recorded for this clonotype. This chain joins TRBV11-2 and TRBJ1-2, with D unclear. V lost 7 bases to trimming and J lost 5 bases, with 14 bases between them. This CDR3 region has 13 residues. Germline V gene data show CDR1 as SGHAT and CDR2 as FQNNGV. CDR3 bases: TGTGCCAGCACTATACCCGGGGAATATGGCTACACCTTC. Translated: CASTIPGEYGYTF.

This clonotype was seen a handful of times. CDR3 nucleotide sequence: TGTGCCAGCAGTGGCGACATTCCCGGGGAGCTGTTTTTT. Protein sequence: CASSGDIPGELFF. The V gene is TRBV6-1, the J gene TRBJ2-2; D not resolved. Per germline, CDR1 MNHNS and CDR2 SASEGT. The CDR3 has 13 amino acids. The germline V and J ends were trimmed by 4 bases and 6 bases, with 9 bases remaining between them.

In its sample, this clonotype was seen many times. The CDR3 region has the DNA TGTGCCAGCAGCCAAGAACGGGGGCGGGCAGGGGATGGCTACACCTTC. It translates to CASSQERGRAGDGYTF. The chain carries TRBV3-1 and TRBJ1-2; a possible D gene is TRBD1 (6 bases). This CDR3 region has 16 residues. Germline V lookup: CDR1 LGHDT, CDR2 YNNKEL (reference sequence). V was shortened by 0 bases and J by 6 bases, with 17 bases between the two germline ends.

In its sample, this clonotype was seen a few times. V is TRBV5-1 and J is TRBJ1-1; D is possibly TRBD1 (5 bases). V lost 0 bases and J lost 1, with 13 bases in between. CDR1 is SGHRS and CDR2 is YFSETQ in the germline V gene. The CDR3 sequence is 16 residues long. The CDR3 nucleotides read TGCGCCAGCAGCTTGGATAGGAGGGGTAGGAACACTGAAGCTTTCTTT. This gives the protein CASSLDRRGRNTEAFF.

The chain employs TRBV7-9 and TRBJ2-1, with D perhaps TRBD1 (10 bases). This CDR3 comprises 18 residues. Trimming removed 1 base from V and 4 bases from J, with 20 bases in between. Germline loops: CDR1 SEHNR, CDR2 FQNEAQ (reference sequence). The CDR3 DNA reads TGTGCCAGCAGCTTAGGACAGGGGGCTAGCGGGGATTACAATGAGCAGTTCTTC. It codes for CASSLGQGASGDYNEQFF.

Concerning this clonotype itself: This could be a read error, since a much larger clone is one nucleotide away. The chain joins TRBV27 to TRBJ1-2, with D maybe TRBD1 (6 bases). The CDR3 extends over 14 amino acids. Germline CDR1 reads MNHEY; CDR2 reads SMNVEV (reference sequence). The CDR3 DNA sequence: TGTGCCAGCAGTTTGGGGGGGCGCGGCTATGGCTACGCCTTC. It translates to CASSLGGRGYGYAF.

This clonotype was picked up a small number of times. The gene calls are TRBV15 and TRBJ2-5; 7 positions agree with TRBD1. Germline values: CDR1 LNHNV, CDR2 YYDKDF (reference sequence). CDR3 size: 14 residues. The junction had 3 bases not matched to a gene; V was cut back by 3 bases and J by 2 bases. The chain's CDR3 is CATSRMGQQETQYF. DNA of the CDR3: TGTGCCACCAGCAGGATGGGACAGCAAGAGACCCAGTACTTC.

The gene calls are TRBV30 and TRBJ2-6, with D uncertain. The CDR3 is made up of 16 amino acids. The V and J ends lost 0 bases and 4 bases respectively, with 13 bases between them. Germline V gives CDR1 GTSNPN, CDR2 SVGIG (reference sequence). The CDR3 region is CAWSVFIGGGANVLTF. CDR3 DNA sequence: TGTGCCTGGAGTGTATTTATCGGTGGAGGGGCCAACGTCCTGACTTTC.

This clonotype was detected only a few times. CDR3 in amino acids: CASSLQGAKRPQHF. The CDR3 nucleotides are TGTGCCAGCAGCCTACAGGGGGCAAAACGGCCCCAGCATTTT. V usage is TRBV6-2 or TRBV6-3 and J usage is TRBJ1-5; 9 bases agree with TRBD1. Germline CDR1 is MNHEY and CDR2 is SVGEGT. This CDR3 contains 14 residues. V trimming: 6 bases; J trimming: 9 bases; junction bases outside the gene matches: 9.

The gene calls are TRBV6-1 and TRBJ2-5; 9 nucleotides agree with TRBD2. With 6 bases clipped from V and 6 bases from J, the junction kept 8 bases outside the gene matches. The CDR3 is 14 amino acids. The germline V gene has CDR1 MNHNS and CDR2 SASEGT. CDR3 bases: TGTGCCAGCAGAGTAGCGGGGGAGGGGAAGACCCAGTACTTC. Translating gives CASRVAGEGKTQYF.

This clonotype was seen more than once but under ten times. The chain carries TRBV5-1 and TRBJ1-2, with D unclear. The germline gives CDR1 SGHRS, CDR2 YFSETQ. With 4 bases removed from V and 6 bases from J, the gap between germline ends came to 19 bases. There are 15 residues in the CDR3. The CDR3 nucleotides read TGCGCCAGCAGCCGGGGATCTTCGACCGTTGATGGCTACACCTTC. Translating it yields CASSRGSSTVDGYTF.

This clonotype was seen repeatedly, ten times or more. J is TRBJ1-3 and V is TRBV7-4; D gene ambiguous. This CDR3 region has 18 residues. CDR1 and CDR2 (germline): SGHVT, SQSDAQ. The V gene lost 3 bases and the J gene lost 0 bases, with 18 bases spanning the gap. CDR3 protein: CASSFYAGQASSGNTIYF. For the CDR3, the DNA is TGTGCCAGCAGCTTTTACGCTGGTCAGGCGAGCTCTGGAAACACCATATATTTT.

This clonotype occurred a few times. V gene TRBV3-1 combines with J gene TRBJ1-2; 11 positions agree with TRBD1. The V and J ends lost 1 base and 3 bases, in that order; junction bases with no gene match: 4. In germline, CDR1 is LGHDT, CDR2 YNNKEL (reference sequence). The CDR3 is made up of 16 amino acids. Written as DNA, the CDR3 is TGTGCCAGCAGCCAAGCTGGACAGGGGGCCGACTATGGCTACACCTTC. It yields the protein CASSQAGQGADYGYTF. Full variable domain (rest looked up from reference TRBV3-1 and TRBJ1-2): DTAVSQTPKYLVTQMGNDKSIKCEQNLGHDTMYWYKQDSKKFLKIMFSYNNKELIINETVPNRFSPKSPDKAHLNLHINSLELGDSAVYFCASSQAGQGADYGYTFGSGTRLTVV.

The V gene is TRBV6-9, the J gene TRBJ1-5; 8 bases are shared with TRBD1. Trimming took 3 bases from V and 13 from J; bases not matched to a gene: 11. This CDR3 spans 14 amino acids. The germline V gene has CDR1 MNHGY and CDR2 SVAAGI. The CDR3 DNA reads TGTGCCAGCAGTTACAAGCCCGGGACAGGCTTGCAGCATTTT. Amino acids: CASSYKPGTGLQHF.

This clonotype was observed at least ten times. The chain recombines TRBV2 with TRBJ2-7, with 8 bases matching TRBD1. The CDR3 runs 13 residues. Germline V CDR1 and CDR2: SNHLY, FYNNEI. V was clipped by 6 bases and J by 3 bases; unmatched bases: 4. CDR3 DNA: TGTGCCAGCAGCGACAGGGGTTTCTACGAGCAGTACTTC. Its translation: CASSDRGFYEQYF.

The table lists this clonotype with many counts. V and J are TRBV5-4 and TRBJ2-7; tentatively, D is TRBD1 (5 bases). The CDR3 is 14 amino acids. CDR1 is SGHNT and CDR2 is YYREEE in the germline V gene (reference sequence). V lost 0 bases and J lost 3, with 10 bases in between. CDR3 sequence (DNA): TGTGCCAGCAGCTTGGGTTTGACAGTCTACGAGCAGTACTTC. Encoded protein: CASSLGLTVYEQYF. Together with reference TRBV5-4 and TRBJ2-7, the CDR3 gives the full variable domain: ETGVTQSPTHLIKTRGQQVTLRCSSQSGHNTVSWYQQALGQGPQFIFQYYREEENGRGNFPPRFSGLQFPNYSSELNVNALELDDSALYLCASSLGLTVYEQYFGPGTRLTVT.

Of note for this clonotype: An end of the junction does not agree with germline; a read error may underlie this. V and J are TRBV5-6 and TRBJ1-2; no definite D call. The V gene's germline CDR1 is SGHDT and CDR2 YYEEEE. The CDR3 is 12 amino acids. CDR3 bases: TGTGCCAGCAGTTTGGGGAGGAGTGGCTACACCTTC. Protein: CASSLGRSGYTF.